Shown below are 22 T cell receptor beta chains from a single sample sequenced in a study of CD4 T cells in relation to SARS-CoV-2 and coronaviruses. Sequencing was performed with immunoSEQ multiplex PCR; in TCRdb, only in-frame clones are kept and a portion is missing. The data contain roughly 38,000 clones, 75% to 90% of them seen just once; the ten biggest clones take up roughly 1.2%. The antigens for these receptors are not known. Sequenced input: naive CD4+ T cells from PBMCs, cultured in vitro. The subset is: naive CD4+ T cells isolated by negative enrichment. All receptors come from an adult with COVID-19.

V and J are TRBV29-1 and TRBJ2-5; D assignment may be TRBD1 or TRBD2 (5 bases each). V shed 6 bases and J shed 5 bases, with 19 bases lying between them. The CDR3 covers 14 residues. CDR1 is SQVTM, CDR2 ANQGSEA, per germline. Written as DNA, the CDR3 is TGCAGCGTCCTACCGGGACCCCCAAGGGAGACCCAGTACTTC. Translation gives CSVLPGPPRETQYF.

This chain connects TRBV5-1 to TRBJ2-1; 11 bases fit TRBD2. The CDR3 runs to 15 residues. CDR1 and CDR2 from the germline V gene are SGHRS and YFSETQ. V shed 8 bases and J 3 bases; nucleotides not matched to a gene: 7. DNA of the CDR3: TGCGCCAGTACCTCTGGACTAGCGGGCTACAATGAGCAGTTCTTC. Its protein is CASTSGLAGYNEQFF.

The chain recombines TRBV11-2 with TRBJ1-6, with D possibly TRBD1 on 6 matching bases. Germline assignment: CDR1 SGHAT and CDR2 FQNNGV. This CDR3 has 15 residues. V dropped 2 bases and J dropped 10 bases, with 15 bases sitting between them. CDR3 residues: CASSLNMGRGSPLHF. Here the CDR3 DNA reads TGTGCCAGCAGCTTAAATATGGGGAGGGGGTCACCCCTCCACTTT.

The chain carries TRBV30 and TRBJ2-1, with a tentative D call TRBD2 (6 bases). Germline assignment: CDR1 GTSNPN and CDR2 SVGIG (reference sequence). The CDR3 runs 13 residues. V was trimmed by 7 bases and J by 3 bases, leaving 13 bases between them. The CDR3 sequence: CASPGEGYNEQFF. CDR3 DNA: TGTGCCTCCCCGGGGGAAGGCTACAATGAGCAGTTCTTC.

The chain uses TRBV9 and TRBJ2-1; the match to TRBD2 covers 7 bases. Unmatched junction bases numbered 16, after V lost 9 bases and J lost 4 bases. The V gene's germline CDR1 is SGDLS and CDR2 YYNGEE. The CDR3 runs 16 residues. The CDR3 spells CANLEREARWYNEQFF. CDR3 nucleotides: TGTGCCAACCTCGAACGGGAGGCCCGGTGGTACAATGAGCAGTTCTTC.

The gene calls are TRBV28 and TRBJ1-2; 7 bases are a match to TRBD1. The germline gives CDR1 MDHEN, CDR2 SYDVKM. Unmatched junction bases numbered 7, after V lost 4 bases and J lost 5 bases. The CDR3 has 14 amino acids. The CDR3 region is CASSWTTGSYGYTF. The DNA for the CDR3 is TGTGCCAGCAGTTGGACGACAGGGTCATATGGCTACACCTTC.

This sequence joins TRBV12-3 or TRBV12-4 and TRBJ2-3; the D is unclear. The V end was cut by 4 bases, the J end by 8 bases, with 10 bases between. The CDR3 is made up of 12 amino acids. Here the CDR3 reads CASSSLAITQYF. The CDR3 DNA reads TGTGCCAGCAGTTCCTTAGCTATTACGCAGTATTTT.

This chain joins TRBV6-5 and TRBJ1-1; unclear D gene. This CDR3 has 14 amino acids. Germline V gene sequence: CDR1 MNHEY, CDR2 SVGAGI. V was shortened by 2 bases and J by 1 base, with 8 bases between the two germline ends. The chain's CDR3 is CASSYVEQNTEAFF. The CDR3 coding sequence is TGTGCCAGCAGTTACGTCGAACAGAACACTGAAGCTTTCTTT.

V and J are TRBV7-2 and TRBJ2-3, with D tentatively TRBD1 or TRBD2 (6 bases each). The CDR3 covers 15 residues. Per the germline V gene, CDR1 is SGHTA and CDR2 is FQGNSA. V lost 2 bases and J 7 bases, leaving 16 bases between the germline ends. Written as DNA, the CDR3 is TGTGCCAGCAGCTTACGGGGACTTCAGGGGAATACGCAGTATTTT. This sequence encodes CASSLRGLQGNTQYF. Based on the CDR3 plus reference TRBV7-2 and TRBJ2-3, the full variable domain is GAGVSQSPSNKVTEKGKDVELRCDPISGHTALYWYRQSLGQGLEFLIYFQGNSAPDKSGLPSDRFSAERTGGSVSTLTIQRTQQEDSAVYLCASSLRGLQGNTQYFGPGTRLTVL.

This clone was picked up a small number of times. The CDR3 loop reads CASRLYDEQYF. CDR3 sequence (DNA): TGTGCAAGTCGCTTATACGACGAGCAGTACTTC. The chain links TRBV12-2 to TRBJ2-7. TRBV12-2 is assigned pseudogene status. There are 11 residues in the CDR3.

This rearrangement joins TRBV29-1 to TRBJ1-3; no clear D. Germline V CDR1 and CDR2: SQVTM, ANQGSEA. This CDR3 has 17 amino acids. The V end was cut by 0 bases, the J end by 0 bases, with 15 bases between. For the CDR3, the DNA is TGCAGCGTTGAAGATCCCAGAGGGCCTTACTCTGGAAACACCATATATTTT. This sequence encodes CSVEDPRGPYSGNTIYF.

The chain has TRBV20-1 and TRBJ2-5, with D uncertain. Germline loops: CDR1 DFQATT, CDR2 SNEGSKA (reference sequence). The CDR3 runs 11 residues. The V and J ends lost 4 bases and 3 bases respectively, with 6 bases between them. The chain's CDR3 is CSAIPKETQYF. The DNA of the CDR3 is TGCAGTGCTATACCCAAAGAGACCCAGTACTTC.

This chain joins TRBV19 and TRBJ2-2; tentative D call: TRBD1 (5 bases). The V end lost 4 bases, the J end lost 3 bases, and 12 bases lay between the germline ends. Germline values: CDR1 LNHDA, CDR2 SQIVND (reference sequence). This CDR3 spans 15 amino acids. The CDR3 DNA reads as TGTGCCAGTAGTAGTTTCGGCAGGGACACCGGGGAGCTGTTTTTT. The encoded protein is CASSSFGRDTGELFF. The full variable domain, completed using reference TRBV19 and TRBJ2-2, is DGGITQSPKYLFRKEGQNVTLSCEQNLNHDAMYWYRQDPGQGLRLIYYSQIVNDFQKGDIAEGYSVSREKKESFPLTVTSAQKNPTAFYLCASSSFGRDTGELFFGEGSRLTVL.

The chain combines TRBV25-1 with TRBJ1-2; D gene unclear. Trimming removed 1 base at V and 8 bases at J, with 17 bases between. This CDR3 comprises 15 residues. Germline V CDR1 and CDR2: MGHDK, SYGVNS. The CDR3 DNA reads as TGTGCCAGCAGTGAATCTGTGTTGGGAGTTGGAGGCTACACCTTC. As protein: CASSESVLGVGGYTF.

This chain joins TRBV7-2 and TRBJ2-2; D remains unclear. CDR3 length: 14 amino acids. V was pared by 0 bases and J by 8 bases, with 10 bases between. Germline loops: CDR1 SGHTA, CDR2 FQGNSA. DNA of the CDR3: TGTGCCAGCAGCTTAGCGTCAGGCTGGGGGGAGCTGTTTTTT. Translation: CASSLASGWGELFF.

This clone has a single count. The rearrangement links TRBV5-4 to TRBJ2-5, with D unclear. The CDR3 contains 15 residues. Germline loops: CDR1 SGHNT, CDR2 YYREEE (reference sequence). The ends were cut back, 1 base at V and 2 bases at J, with 12 bases in the middle. The CDR3 reads CASSLNGPLQETQYF. CDR3 sequence (DNA): TGTGCCAGCAGCTTGAACGGGCCATTACAAGAGACCCAGTACTTC.

The chain links TRBV7-8 to TRBJ2-1, with 11 bases lining up with TRBD2. Germline-derived CDR1 and CDR2 are SGHVS and FQNEAQ. Trimming at V came to 4 bases and at J to 2 bases, leaving 1 base not matched to a gene. This CDR3 has 15 amino acids. In nucleotides, the CDR3 is TGTGCCAGCAGCTGGGGACTAGCGGCCTACAATGAGCAGTTCTTC. Protein sequence: CASSWGLAAYNEQFF.

The CDR3 region has the DNA TGTGCCAGCAGTTACGAGGGGACTGAGCAGTTCTTC. Protein product: CASSYEGTEQFF. The chain employs TRBV6-5 and TRBJ2-1; D may match TRBD1 or TRBD2 (5 bases each). Germline V gene lookup returns CDR1 MNHEY and CDR2 SVGAGI. Deletions cut 2 bases from V and 9 bases from J, with 8 bases between. This CDR3 contains 12 residues.

The sample holds one count of this clone. This sequence joins TRBV5-8 and TRBJ2-1, with D tentatively TRBD1 (5 bases). V was trimmed by 0 bases and J by 0 bases, leaving 10 bases between them. In germline, CDR1 is SGHTS, CDR2 YDEGEE. The CDR3 length is 16 residues. This chain's CDR3 is CASSLGQGSSYNEQFF. In DNA form, the CDR3 reads TGTGCCAGCAGCTTGGGGCAGGGCAGCTCCTACAATGAGCAGTTCTTC.

CDR3: CASSPKTSNTGELFF. CDR3 in DNA: TGTGCCAGCTCACCGAAGACGTCGAACACCGGGGAGCTGTTTTTT. The chain combines TRBV18 with TRBJ2-2, with D unclear. With 3 bases removed from V and 0 bases from J, the gap between germline ends came to 8 bases. The CDR3 spans 15 residues. In germline, CDR1 is KGHSH, CDR2 LQKENI.

The chain uses TRBV4-1 and TRBJ1-1; maybe TRBD1 (5 bases). The V end lost 4 bases, the J end lost 0 bases, and 9 bases lay between the germline ends. The CDR3 length is 14 residues. Looked up from germline, CDR1 is MGHRA and CDR2 is YSYEKL. The CDR3 bases are TGCGCCAGCAGCCTGACAGCGATGAACACTGAAGCTTTCTTT. Amino acid sequence: CASSLTAMNTEAFF.

The chain carries TRBV18 and TRBJ2-1; 10 nucleotides agree with TRBD2. This CDR3 is built from 17 residues. V trimming: 3 bases; J trimming: 6 bases; junction bases outside the gene matches: 11. Per the germline V gene, CDR1 is KGHSH and CDR2 is LQKENI. The CDR3 loop reads CASSPLRIAGGRNEQFF. CDR3 DNA sequence: TGTGCCAGCTCACCGCTAAGAATAGCGGGAGGCCGCAATGAGCAGTTCTTC.